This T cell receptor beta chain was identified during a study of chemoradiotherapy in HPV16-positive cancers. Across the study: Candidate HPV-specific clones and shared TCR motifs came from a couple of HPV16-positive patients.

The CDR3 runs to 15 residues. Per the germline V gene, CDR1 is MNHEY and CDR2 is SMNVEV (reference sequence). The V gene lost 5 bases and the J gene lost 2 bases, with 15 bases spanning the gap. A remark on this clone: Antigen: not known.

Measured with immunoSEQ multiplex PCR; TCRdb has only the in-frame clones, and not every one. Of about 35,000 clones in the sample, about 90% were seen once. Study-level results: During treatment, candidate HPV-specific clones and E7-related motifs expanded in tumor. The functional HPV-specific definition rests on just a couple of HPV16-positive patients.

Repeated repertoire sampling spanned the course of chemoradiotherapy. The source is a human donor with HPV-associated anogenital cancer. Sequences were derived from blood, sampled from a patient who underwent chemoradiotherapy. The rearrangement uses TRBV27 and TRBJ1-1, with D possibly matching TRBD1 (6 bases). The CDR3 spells CASSAHGTLNTEAFF. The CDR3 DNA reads TGTGCCAGCAGTGCGCACGGGACACTAAACACTGAAGCTTTCTTT.